This TCR beta chain was captured by sequencing in a study of cytomegalovirus exposure and HLA in healthy donors. In germline, CDR1 is KGHSH, CDR2 LQKENI. Trimming removed 3 bases from V and 0 bases from J; junction bases left unmatched: 9. CDR3 size: 19 residues. In the PCR, 60 Vbeta and 13 Jbeta primers were used. Data came from immunoSEQ multiplex PCR; TCRdb stores just in-frame clones and leaves some out. This table holds 95,000 to 150,000 clones, more than 55% found once. This clonotype originated in a man in his late teens or twenties in good health and CMV-seronegative. V usage is TRBV18 and J usage is TRBJ2-6; 9 bases are a match to TRBD1. Sequenced: PBMCs. The CDR3 DNA is TGTGCCAGCTCACCCCAACAGGGGGCACTTCCCTCTGGGGCCAACGTCCTGACTTTC. It specifies CASSPQQGALPSGANVLTF.